This TCR beta chain was profiled in a study of T cells in Graves' hyperthyroidism and ophthalmopathy. Trimming at V came to 7 bases and at J to 2 bases, leaving 2 bases not matched to a gene. CDR3 length equals 13 residues. Germline CDR1 SNHLY, CDR2 FYNNEI. Amplification yielded TCR beta CDR3 regions, with RNA transcripts as the source. The primer set for the first-round RT-PCR of the TCR CDR3 was HTBI. A single record per CDR3 protein comes from TCRdb applying MiXCR to the multiplex PCR reads. The sample consists of about 400,000 distinct CDR3 sequences, about 25% of them appearing once. This clonotype has ten or more counts.

The origin of this receptor is a man in his fifties or sixties with Graves' hyperthyroidism. The V and J genes are TRBV2 and TRBJ2-3; 8 nucleotides agree with TRBD2. Sequenced material: blood. This CDR3 reads CASMREVTDTQYF. DNA for the CDR3: TGTGCCAGCATGCGGGAGGTCACAGATACGCAGTATTTT.